This T cell receptor beta chain was profiled in a study of T-cell reconstitution after alpha-beta-depleted transplantation in children. The CDR3 consists of 17 residues. The ends lost 5 bases at V and 6 bases at J; junction bases unmatched: 16. CDR1 SGHNT and CDR2 YENEEA come from the germline V gene. Preparation of the TCRbeta library involved a method that used unique molecular identifiers. TCRdb analysed the PCR reads with MiXCR anew, one entry per CDR3 protein. The sample comprises hundreds of thousands of distinct CDR3 sequences, approximately 12% of which are singletons, and more than 5.5% rests with the top ten.

V and J are TRBV11-3 and TRBJ2-1; 7 bases align to TRBD2. This TCR came from a human donor who donated a stem cell graft to a child with combined immunodeficiency. The sequencing used PBMCs from the stem cell graft donor, collected from the stem cell graft. The CDR3 bases are TGTGCCAGCAGCCCATATGGTGGCGGGAGTTCCCCCAATGAGCAGTTCTTC. Translated: CASSPYGGGSSPNEQFF.